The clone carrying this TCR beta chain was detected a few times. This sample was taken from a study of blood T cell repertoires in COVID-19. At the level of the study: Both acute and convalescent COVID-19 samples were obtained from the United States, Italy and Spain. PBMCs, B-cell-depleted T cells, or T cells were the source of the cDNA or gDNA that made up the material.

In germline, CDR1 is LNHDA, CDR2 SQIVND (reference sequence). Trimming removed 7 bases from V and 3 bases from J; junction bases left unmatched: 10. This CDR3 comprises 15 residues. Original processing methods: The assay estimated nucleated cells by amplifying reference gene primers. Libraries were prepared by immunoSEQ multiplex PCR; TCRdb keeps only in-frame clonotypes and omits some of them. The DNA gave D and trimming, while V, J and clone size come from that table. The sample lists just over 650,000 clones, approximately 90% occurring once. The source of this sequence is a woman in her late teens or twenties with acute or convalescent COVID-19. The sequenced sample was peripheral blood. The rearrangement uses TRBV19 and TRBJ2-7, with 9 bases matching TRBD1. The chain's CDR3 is CASNPRGTGNYEQYF. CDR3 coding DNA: TGTGCCAGTAATCCTCGCGGGACAGGGAACTACGAGCAGTACTTC.